This is a list of T cell receptor beta chains from one sample in a study of blood T cell repertoires in COVID-19. Profiled with immunoSEQ multiplex PCR; TCRdb holds only in-frame clones, not every one. The sample carries nearly 80,000 clones, 90% recorded once. Sequencing was done on a sample of peripheral blood. Receptors were obtained from a woman at least 80 years old with acute or convalescent COVID-19. Each CDR3 is given with its conserved first and last residue. A D gene is named only where the DNA matches it firmly. The listing skips clone size in some rows; elsewhere it reads once, few, many or a size class.

abundance	v_gene	j_gene	d_gene	CDR3nt	CDR3aa
.	TRBV3-1/TRBV3-2	TRBJ1-4	.	TGTGCCAGCAGCGGTGGCGGGGTAAGCGAAAAACTGTTTTTT	CASSGGGVSEKLFF
.	TRBV5-4	TRBJ1-2	.	TGTGCCAGCAGCACAGGGTTCCCGGGTAGGGGCTACACCTTC	CASSTGFPGRGYTF
.	TRBV2	TRBJ1-5	.	TGTGCCAGCACCCCCGACCGGGGGGCAAATCAGCCCCAGCATTTT	CASTPDRGANQPQHF
.	TRBV29-1	TRBJ1-2	.	TGCAGCGTTGAAGCGGGGGTTCCCTATGGCTACACCTTC	CSVEAGVPYGYTF
.	TRBV6-4	TRBJ1-6	.	TGTGCCAGCAGTGAGTTCAGGGGTAATTCACCCCTCCACTTT	CASSEFRGNSPLHF
.	TRBV5-4	TRBJ1-2	TRBD1	TGTGCCAGCAGCGCATACACAGGGGGCTATGGCTACACCTTC	CASSAYTGGYGYTF
once	TRBV7-9	TRBJ2-1	.	TGTGCCAGCAGCTTAGCGTCCGGCAATGAGCAGTTCTTC	CASSLASGNEQFF
.	TRBV19	TRBJ2-1	.	TGTGCCAGTAGTAAAGTTGCCCGGGGGTTCCCCATTGAGCAGTTCTTC	CASSKVARGFPIEQFF
.	TRBV2	TRBJ2-1	.	TGTGCCAGCAGTTTAGGGGTTGAGCAGTTCTTC	CASSLGVEQFF
.	TRBV15	TRBJ2-1	.	TGTGCCACCAGCAGGGTTCCCCCGGAAAGAGGAGAACCGTCCTACAATGAGCAGTTCTTC	CATSRVPPERGEPSYNEQFF
.	TRBV24-1	TRBJ1-5	.	TGTGCCACCAGGCGCCCCCCACAGGGAAGTGTTTATCAGCCCCAGCATTTT	CATRRPPQGSVYQPQHF
.	TRBV28	TRBJ2-7	TRBD2	TGTGCCAGCAGTTTATCCCCGCTAGCGGCTCCCTACGAGCAGTACTTC	CASSLSPLAAPYEQYF
.	TRBV3-1/TRBV3-2	TRBJ2-7	.	TGTGCCAGCAGCCAATTAGGAGGGCACGAGCAGTACTTC	CASSQLGGHEQYF
.	TRBV19	TRBJ1-5	.	TGTGCCAGTAGTATCTTGACAGTTAGCAATCAGCCCCAGCATTTT	CASSILTVSNQPQHF
.	TRBV19	TRBJ2-5	TRBD1	TGTGCCAGTAGGGCGGGACAGGGAGAATGGGGGACCCAGTACTTC	CASRAGQGEWGTQYF
.	TRBV19	TRBJ2-3	TRBD2	TGTGCCAGTAGTCAAGGGACTAGCGGGGGGGTGAAGCAGTATTTT	CASSQGTSGGVKQYF
once	TRBV6-5	TRBJ1-5	.	TGTGCCAGCAGACTCACGACAGGCAGCAATCAGCCCCAGCATTTT	CASRLTTGSNQPQHF
.	TRBV9	TRBJ2-5	.	TGTGCCAGCAGCGTTAGCTATGTAGGGGCGCCCTTAGAGACCCAGTACTTC	CASSVSYVGAPLETQYF
.	TRBV5-1	TRBJ2-5	.	TGCGCCAGCAGCTCGCAGACAGGTTCCAAGTATACCCAGTACTTC	CASSSQTGSKYTQYF
few	TRBV6-2/TRBV6-3	TRBJ2-7	TRBD2	TGTGCCAGCAGTCGGACTAGCGGGGTCAGCGAGCAGTACTTC	CASSRTSGVSEQYF
.	TRBV6-5	TRBJ1-1	.	TGTGCCAGCAGTTATTCAGACAGGATGGCTGAAGCTTTCTTT	CASSYSDRMAEAFF
once	TRBV13	TRBJ1-1	.	TGTGCCAGCAGCCGACAGGACTTCCTGAACACTGAAGCTTTCTTT	CASSRQDFLNTEAFF
.	TRBV6-5	TRBJ1-5	.	TGTGCCAGCAGACAGGCCTTCAGACAGCCCCAGCATTTT	CASRQAFRQPQHF
.	TRBV28	TRBJ2-3	TRBD2	TGTGCCAGCAGTTTTTTCGGAAGCGGGAGGGCTAGCACAGATACGCAGTATTTT	CASSFFGSGRASTDTQYF
.	TRBV9	TRBJ1-2	.	TGTGCCAGCAGCGTAGGTACAGCCCCGATCTATGGCTACACCTTC	CASSVGTAPIYGYTF
.	TRBV29-1	TRBJ1-2	.	TGCAGCGTTCGGGGGGCGGAGGGCTACACCTTC	CSVRGAEGYTF
.	TRBV28	TRBJ1-5	.	TGTGCCAGCAGTTTAAGCGGGGGGTTAGCTCAGCCCCAGCATTTT	CASSLSGGLAQPQHF
once	TRBV6-2/TRBV6-3	TRBJ1-5	.	TGTGCCAGCAGTTACCACAGGGCCACCAATCAGCCCCAGCATTTT	CASSYHRATNQPQHF
.	TRBV29-1	TRBJ1-2	.	TGCAGCGTTGATGAACAGGGAAGTAAGAATGGCTACACCTTC	CSVDEQGSKNGYTF
.	TRBV5-4	TRBJ1-6	.	TGTGCCAGCAGCTTGTCGGGAAATAATTCACCCCTCCACTTT	CASSLSGNNSPLHF
once	TRBV6-5	TRBJ1-5	TRBD1	TGTGCCAGCAGTTCGCCAGGGGGAAGCAATCAGCCCCAGCATTTT	CASSSPGGSNQPQHF
.	TRBV27	TRBJ2-3	TRBD2	TGTGCCAGCAGCCAAAGGGAGGGCGGGTACGCGCAGTATTTT	CASSQREGGYAQYF